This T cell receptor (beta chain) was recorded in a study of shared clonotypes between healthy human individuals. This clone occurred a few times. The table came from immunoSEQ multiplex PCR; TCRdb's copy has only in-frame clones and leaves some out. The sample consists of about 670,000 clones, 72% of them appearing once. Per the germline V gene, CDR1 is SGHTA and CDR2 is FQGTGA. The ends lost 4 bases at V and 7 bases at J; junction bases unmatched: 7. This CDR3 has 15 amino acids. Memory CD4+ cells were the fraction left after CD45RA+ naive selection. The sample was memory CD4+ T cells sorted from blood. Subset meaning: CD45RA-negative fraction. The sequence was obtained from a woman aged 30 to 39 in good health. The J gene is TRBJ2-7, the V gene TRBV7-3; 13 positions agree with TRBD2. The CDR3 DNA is TGTGCCAGCAGCTCCGGACTAGCGGGAGCAGGAGAGCAGTACTTC. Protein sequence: CASSSGLAGAGEQYF.